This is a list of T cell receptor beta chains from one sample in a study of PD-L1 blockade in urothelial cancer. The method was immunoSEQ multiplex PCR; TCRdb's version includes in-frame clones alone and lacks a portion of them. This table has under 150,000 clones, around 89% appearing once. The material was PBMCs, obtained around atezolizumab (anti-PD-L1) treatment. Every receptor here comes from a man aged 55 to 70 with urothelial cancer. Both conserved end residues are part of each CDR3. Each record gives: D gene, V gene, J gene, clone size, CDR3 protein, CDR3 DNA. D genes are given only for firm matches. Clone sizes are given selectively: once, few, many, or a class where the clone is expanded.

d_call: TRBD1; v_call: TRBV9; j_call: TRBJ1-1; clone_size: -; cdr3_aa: CASSGGQMNTEAFF; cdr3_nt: TGTGCCAGCAGCGGGGGACAGATGAACACTGAAGCTTTCTTT
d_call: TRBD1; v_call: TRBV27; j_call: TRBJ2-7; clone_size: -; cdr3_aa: CASSPTGDRYEQYF; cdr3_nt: TGTGCCAGCAGTCCGACAGGGGACCGGTACGAGCAGTACTTC
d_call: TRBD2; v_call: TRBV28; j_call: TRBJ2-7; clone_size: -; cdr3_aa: CASSLSSAVVAGVYF; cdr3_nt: TGTGCCAGCAGTTTATCCTCGGCAGTGGTAGCGGGAGTATACTTC
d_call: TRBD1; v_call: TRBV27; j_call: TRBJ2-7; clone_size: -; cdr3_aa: CASSPRQGAAEQYF; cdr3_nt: TGTGCCAGCAGTCCCAGACAGGGGGCAGCCGAGCAGTACTTC
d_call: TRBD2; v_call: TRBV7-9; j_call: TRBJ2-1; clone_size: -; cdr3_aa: CASSLEETSGGPGEQFF; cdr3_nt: TGTGCCAGCAGCTTAGAGGAGACTAGCGGGGGTCCAGGGGAGCAGTTCTTC
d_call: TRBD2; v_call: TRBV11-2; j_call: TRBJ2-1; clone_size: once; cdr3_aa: CASSLDRLAVTNEQFF; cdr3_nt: TGTGCCAGCAGCTTAGATCGACTAGCAGTCACCAATGAGCAGTTCTTC
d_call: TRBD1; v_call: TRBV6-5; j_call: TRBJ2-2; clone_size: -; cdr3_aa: CASSPGQGGELFF; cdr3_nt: TGTGCCAGCAGCCCAGGACAGGGCGGGGAGCTGTTTTTT
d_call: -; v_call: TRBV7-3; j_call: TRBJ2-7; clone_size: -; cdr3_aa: CASSLRPASYEQYF; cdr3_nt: TGTGCCAGCAGCTTAAGGCCCGCTTCCTACGAGCAGTACTTC
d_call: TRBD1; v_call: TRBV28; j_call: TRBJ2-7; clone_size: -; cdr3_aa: CASSPIGTALEQYF; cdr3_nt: TGTGCCAGCAGCCCGATCGGGACAGCCCTCGAGCAGTACTTC
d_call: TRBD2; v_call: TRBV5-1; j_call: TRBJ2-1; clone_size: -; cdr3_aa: CASSLAPAGSSYNEQFF; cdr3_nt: TGCGCCAGCAGCTTGGCCCCAGCGGGGTCCTCCTACAATGAGCAGTTCTTC
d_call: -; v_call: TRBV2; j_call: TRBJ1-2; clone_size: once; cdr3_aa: CTSTILGHGYTF; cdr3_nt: TGTACCAGCACAATCTTGGGGCACGGCTACACCTTC
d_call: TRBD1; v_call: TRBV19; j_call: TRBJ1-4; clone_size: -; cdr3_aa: CASSITGVGEKLFF; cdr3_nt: TGTGCCAGTAGTATCACAGGGGTAGGAGAAAAACTGTTTTTT
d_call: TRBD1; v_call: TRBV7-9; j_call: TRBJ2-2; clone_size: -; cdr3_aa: CASSRRLGQRITGELFF; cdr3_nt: TGTGCCAGCAGCCGACGCCTGGGACAGAGAATCACCGGGGAGCTGTTTTTT
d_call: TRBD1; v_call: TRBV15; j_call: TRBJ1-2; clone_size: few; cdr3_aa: CATSRDYWARGGHQGAVGYTF; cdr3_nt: TGTGCCACCAGCAGAGATTATTGGGCCCGGGGAGGCCACCAGGGGGCAGTCGGCTACACCTTC
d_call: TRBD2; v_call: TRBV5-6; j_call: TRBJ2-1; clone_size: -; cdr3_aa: CASSLVSGSKNEQFF; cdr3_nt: TGTGCCAGCAGCTTGGTTAGCGGGAGTAAGAATGAGCAGTTCTTC
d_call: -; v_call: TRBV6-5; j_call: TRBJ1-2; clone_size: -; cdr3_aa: CASSDTMDYGYTF; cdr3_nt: TGTGCCAGCAGCGATACAATGGACTATGGCTACACCTTC
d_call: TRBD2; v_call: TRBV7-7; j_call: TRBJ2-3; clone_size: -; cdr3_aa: CASSHGLADTQYF; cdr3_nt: TGTGCTAGCAGTCATGGACTAGCAGATACGCAGTATTTT
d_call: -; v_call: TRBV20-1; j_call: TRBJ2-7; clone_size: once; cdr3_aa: CSASGKYEQYF; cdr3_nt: TGCAGTGCTAGCGGGAAATACGAGCAGTACTTC
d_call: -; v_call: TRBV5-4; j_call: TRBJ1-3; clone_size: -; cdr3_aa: CASSLQGSGNTIYF; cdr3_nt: TGTGCCAGCAGCCTACAGGGATCTGGAAACACCATATATTTT
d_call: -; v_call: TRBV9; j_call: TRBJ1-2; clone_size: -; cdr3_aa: CASSVVVTASSGYTF; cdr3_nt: TGTGCCAGCAGCGTAGTCGTTACGGCTTCTAGCGGCTACACCTTC
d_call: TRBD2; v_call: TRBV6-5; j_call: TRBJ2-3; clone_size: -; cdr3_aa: CASSYRLAAYTDTQYF; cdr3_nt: TGTGCCAGCAGTTACCGACTAGCGGCCTACACAGATACGCAGTATTTT
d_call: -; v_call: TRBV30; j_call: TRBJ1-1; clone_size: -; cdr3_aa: CAWSLPRGLGTEAFF; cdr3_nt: TGTGCCTGGAGTCTACCCCGGGGTTTGGGCACTGAAGCTTTCTTT
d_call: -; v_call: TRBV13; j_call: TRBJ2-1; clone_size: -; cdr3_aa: CASSLAGVGYNEQFF; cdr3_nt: TGTGCCAGCAGCTTAGCAGGGGTCGGCTACAATGAGCAGTTCTTC
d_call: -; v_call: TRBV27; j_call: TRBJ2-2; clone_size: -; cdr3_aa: CASSSTDRSPTNTGELFF; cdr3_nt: TGTGCCAGCAGTTCCACCGACAGGTCACCTACGAACACCGGGGAGCTGTTTTTT
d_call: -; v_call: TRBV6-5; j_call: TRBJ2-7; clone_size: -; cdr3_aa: CASSYEADHYEQYF; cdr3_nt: TGTGCCAGCAGTTACGAGGCAGACCACTACGAGCAGTACTTC
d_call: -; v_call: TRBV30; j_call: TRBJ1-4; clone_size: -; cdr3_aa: CACRLSTGNEKLFF; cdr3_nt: TGTGCCTGCCGCCTATCGACGGGGAATGAAAAACTGTTTTTT
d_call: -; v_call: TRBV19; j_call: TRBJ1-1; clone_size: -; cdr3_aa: CASSIWRGNTEAFF; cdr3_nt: TGTGCCAGTAGTATATGGAGGGGGAACACTGAAGCTTTCTTT
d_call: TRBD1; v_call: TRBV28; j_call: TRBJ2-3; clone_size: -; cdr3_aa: CASQPPGQGTDTQYF; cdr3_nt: TGTGCCAGCCAACCACCGGGACAGGGAACAGATACGCAGTATTTT
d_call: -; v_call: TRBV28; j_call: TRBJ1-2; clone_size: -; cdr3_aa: CAIATAFIYGYTF; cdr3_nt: TGTGCCATCGCAACAGCTTTCATCTATGGCTACACCTTC
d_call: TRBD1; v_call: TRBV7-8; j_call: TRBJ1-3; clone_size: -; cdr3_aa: CASSSLPGGPAGNTIYF; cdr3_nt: TGTGCCAGCAGCTCTCTGCCAGGGGGCCCGGCTGGAAACACCATATATTTT
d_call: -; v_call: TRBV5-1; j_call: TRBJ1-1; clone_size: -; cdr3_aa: CASRTEDTEAFF; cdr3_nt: TGCGCCAGTCGGACAGAGGACACTGAAGCTTTCTTT
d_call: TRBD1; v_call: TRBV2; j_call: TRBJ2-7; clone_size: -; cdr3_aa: CASSADRGGYEQYF; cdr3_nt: TGTGCCAGCAGTGCCGACAGGGGAGGATACGAGCAGTACTTC
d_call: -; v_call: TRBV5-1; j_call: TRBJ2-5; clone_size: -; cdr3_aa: CASSLAPRPGETQYF; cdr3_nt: TGCGCCAGCAGCTTGGCCCCCAGACCGGGGGAGACCCAGTACTTC
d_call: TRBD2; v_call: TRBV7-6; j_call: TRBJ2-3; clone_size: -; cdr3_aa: CASSLTSGSRTDTQYF; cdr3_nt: TGTGCCAGCAGCCTAACTAGCGGGAGCCGCACAGATACGCAGTATTTT
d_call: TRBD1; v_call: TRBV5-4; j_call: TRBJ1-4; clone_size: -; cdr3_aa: CASRRTGGTRTNEKLFF; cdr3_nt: TGTGCCAGCAGGCGGACAGGGGGGACAAGAACTAATGAAAAACTGTTTTTT
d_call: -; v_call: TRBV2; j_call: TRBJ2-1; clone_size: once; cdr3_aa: CASTGSYNEQFF; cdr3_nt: TGTGCCTCGACAGGCTCCTACAATGAGCAGTTCTTC
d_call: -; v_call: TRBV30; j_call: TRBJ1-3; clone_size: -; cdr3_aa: CAWSAPYGGAGGNTIYF; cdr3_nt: TGTGCCTGGAGTGCCCCCTACGGGGGAGCGGGGGGAAACACCATATATTTT
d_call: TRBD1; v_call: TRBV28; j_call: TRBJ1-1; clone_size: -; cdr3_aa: CASKEGQVTREAFF; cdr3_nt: TGTGCCAGCAAGGAGGGACAGGTGACACGAGAAGCTTTCTTT
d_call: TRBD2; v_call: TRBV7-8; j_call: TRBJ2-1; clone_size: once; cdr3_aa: CASSLIAGDYNEQFF; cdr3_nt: TGTGCCAGCAGCTTAATAGCGGGGGACTACAATGAGCAGTTCTTC
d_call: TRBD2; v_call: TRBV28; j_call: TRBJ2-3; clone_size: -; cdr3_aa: CASSLWSRAGGRNTQYF; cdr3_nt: TGTGCCAGCAGTTTATGGTCGAGAGCGGGGGGGCGAAATACGCAGTATTTT
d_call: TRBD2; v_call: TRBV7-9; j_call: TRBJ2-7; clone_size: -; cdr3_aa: CASSLASGSYEQYF; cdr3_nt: TGTGCCAGCAGCTTAGCTAGCGGGAGCTACGAGCAGTACTTC
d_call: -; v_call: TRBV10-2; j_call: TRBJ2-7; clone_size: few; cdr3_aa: CASSEGVTGARSYEQYF; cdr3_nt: TGCGCCAGCAGTGAGGGGGTGACAGGTGCTAGGTCCTACGAGCAGTACTTC
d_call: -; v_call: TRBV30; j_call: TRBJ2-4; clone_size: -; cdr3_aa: CAWSPESVQYF; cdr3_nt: TGTGCCTGGAGTCCGGAAAGCGTTCAGTACTTC
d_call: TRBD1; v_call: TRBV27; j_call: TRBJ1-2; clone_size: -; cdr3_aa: CASSQTGGNYGYTF; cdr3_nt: TGTGCCAGCAGTCAGACAGGGGGCAACTATGGCTACACCTTC
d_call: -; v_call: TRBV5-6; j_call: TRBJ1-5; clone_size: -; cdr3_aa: CASSQSAYQPQHF; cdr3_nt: TGTGCCAGCAGCCAGAGCGCGTACCAGCCCCAGCATTTT
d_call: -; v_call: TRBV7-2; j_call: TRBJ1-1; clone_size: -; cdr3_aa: CASSLIGSPRAEAFF; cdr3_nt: TGTGCCAGCAGCTTAATAGGTTCCCCGAGGGCTGAAGCTTTCTTT
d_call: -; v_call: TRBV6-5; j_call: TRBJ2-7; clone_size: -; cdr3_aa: CASSATLEPYEQYF; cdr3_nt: TGTGCCAGCAGTGCCACACTAGAACCATACGAGCAGTACTTC
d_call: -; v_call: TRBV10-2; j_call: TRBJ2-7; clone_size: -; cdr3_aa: CASSETGNYEQYF; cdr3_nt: TGCGCCAGCAGTGAAACAGGAAACTACGAGCAGTACTTC
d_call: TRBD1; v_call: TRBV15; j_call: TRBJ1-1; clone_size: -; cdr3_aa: CATSGGTGGAQGTEAFF; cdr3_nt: TGTGCCACCAGCGGCGGGACAGGGGGCGCCCAGGGCACTGAAGCTTTCTTT
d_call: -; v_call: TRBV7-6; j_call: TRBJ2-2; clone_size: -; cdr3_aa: CASSSRESGGELFF; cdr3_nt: TGTGCCAGCAGCTCCCGGGAGAGTGGCGGGGAGCTGTTTTTT
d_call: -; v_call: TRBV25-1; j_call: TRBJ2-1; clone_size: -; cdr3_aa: CASSGFREQFF; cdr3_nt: TGTGCCAGCAGTGGTTTCCGTGAGCAGTTCTTC
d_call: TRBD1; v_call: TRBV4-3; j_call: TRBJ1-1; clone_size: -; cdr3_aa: CASSQGYRGEAFF; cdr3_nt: TGCGCCAGCAGCCAAGGGTACAGGGGTGAAGCTTTCTTT